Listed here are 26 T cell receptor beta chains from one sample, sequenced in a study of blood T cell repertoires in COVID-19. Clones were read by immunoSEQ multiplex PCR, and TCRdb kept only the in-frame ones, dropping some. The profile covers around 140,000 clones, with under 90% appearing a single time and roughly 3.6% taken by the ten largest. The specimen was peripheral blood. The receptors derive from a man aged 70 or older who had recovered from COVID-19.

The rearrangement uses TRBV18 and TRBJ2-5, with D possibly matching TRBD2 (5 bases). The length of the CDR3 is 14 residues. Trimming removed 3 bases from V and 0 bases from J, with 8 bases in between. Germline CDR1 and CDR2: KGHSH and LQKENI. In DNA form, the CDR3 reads TGTGCCAGCTCACCCGGGAAGTACCAAGAGACCCAGTACTTC. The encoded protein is CASSPGKYQETQYF. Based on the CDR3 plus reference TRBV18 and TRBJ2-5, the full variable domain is NAGVMQNPRHLVRRRGQEARLRCSPMKGHSHVYWYRQLPEEGLKFMVYLQKENIIDESGMPKERFSAEFPKEGPSILRIQQVVRGDSAAYFCASSPGKYQETQYFGPGTRLLVL.

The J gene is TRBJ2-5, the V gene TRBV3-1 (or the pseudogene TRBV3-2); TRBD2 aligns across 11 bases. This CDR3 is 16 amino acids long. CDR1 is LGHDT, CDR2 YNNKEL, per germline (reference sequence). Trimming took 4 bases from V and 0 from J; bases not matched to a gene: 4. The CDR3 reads CASSPGLAANQETQYF. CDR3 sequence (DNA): TGTGCCAGCAGCCCGGGACTAGCGGCGAACCAAGAGACCCAGTACTTC.

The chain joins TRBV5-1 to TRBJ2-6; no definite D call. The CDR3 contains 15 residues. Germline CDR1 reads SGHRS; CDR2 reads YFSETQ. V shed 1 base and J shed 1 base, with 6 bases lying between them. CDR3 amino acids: CASSLSGSGANVLTF. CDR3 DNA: TGCGCCAGCAGCTTGTCCGGGTCTGGGGCCAACGTCCTGACTTTC. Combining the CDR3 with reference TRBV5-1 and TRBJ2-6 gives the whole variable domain KAGVTQTPRYLIKTRGQQVTLSCSPISGHRSVSWYQQTPGQGLQFLFEYFSETQRNKGNFPGRFSGRQFSNSRSEMNVSTLELGDSALYLCASSLSGSGANVLTFGAGSRLTVL.

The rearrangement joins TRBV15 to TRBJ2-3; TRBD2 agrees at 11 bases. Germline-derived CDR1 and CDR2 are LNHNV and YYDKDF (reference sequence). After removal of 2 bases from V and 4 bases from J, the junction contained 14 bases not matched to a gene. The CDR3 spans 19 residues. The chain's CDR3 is CATSRPNSGRGNRADTQYF. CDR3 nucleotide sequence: TGTGCCACCAGCAGACCCAATAGCGGGAGGGGAAATAGGGCAGATACGCAGTATTTT.

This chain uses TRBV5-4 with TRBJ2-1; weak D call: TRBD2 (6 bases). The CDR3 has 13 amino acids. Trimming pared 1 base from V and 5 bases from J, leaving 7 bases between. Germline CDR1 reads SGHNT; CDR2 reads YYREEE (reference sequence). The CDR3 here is CASSLWGDNEQFF. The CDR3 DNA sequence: TGTGCCAGCAGCTTGTGGGGGGACAATGAGCAGTTCTTC. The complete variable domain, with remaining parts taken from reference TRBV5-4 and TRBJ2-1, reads ETGVTQSPTHLIKTRGQQVTLRCSSQSGHNTVSWYQQALGQGPQFIFQYYREEENGRGNFPPRFSGLQFPNYSSELNVNALELDDSALYLCASSLWGDNEQFFGPGTRLTVL.

CDR3 nucleotide sequence: TGCAGTGCTAGTCGGCAGGGTGGGGCGTCCGAGCAGTACTTC. Translated, it gives CSASRQGGASEQYF. The chain combines TRBV20-1 with TRBJ2-7, with D tentatively TRBD1 (5 bases). Germline CDR1 and CDR2: DFQATT and SNEGSKA (reference sequence). V lost 3 bases to trimming and J lost 6 bases, with 18 bases between them. CDR3 size: 14 residues.

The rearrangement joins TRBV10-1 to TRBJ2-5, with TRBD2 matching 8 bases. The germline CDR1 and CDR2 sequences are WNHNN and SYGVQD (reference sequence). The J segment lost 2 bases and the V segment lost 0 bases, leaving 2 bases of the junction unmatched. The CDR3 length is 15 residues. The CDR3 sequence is CASSESGTSQETQYF. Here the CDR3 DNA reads TGCGCCAGCAGTGAGTCGGGGACTAGTCAAGAGACCCAGTACTTC.

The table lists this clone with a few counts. The CDR3 bases are TGTGCCAGCAACGCAAGCGGGAGAAACATTCAGTACTTC. As protein: CASNASGRNIQYF. The chain employs TRBV6-5 and TRBJ2-4, with TRBD2 matching over 8 bases. Germline values: CDR1 MNHEY, CDR2 SVGAGI. This CDR3 region has 13 residues. Trimming at V came to 7 bases and at J to 6 bases, leaving 5 bases not matched to a gene.

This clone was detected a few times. CDR3 region: CASSQDRAGELFF. CDR3 bases: TGTGCCAGCAGTCAGGACAGGGCCGGGGAGCTGTTTTTT. The chain uses TRBV5-4 and TRBJ2-2, with 8 bases fitting TRBD1. The junction had 3 bases not matched to a gene; V was cut back by 5 bases and J by 6 bases. The CDR3 has 13 amino acids. Germline CDR1 reads SGHNT; CDR2 reads YYREEE (reference sequence).

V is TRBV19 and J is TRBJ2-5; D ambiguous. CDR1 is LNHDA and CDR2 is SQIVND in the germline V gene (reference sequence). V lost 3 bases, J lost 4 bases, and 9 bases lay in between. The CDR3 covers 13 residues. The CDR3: CASSIFSGETQYF. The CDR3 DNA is TGTGCCAGTAGTATCTTTAGTGGAGAGACCCAGTACTTC.

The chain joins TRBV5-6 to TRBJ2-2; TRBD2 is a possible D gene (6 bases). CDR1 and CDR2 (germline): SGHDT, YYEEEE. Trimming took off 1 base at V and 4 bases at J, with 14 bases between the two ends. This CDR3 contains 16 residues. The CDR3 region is CASSLWQGGGTGELFF. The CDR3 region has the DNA TGTGCCAGCAGCTTGTGGCAGGGAGGAGGCACCGGGGAGCTGTTTTTT.

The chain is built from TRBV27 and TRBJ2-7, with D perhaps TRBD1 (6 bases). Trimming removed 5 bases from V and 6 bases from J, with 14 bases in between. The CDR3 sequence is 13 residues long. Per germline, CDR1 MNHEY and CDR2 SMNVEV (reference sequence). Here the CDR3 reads CASSLRDTFEQYF. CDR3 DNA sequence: TGTGCCAGCAGTCTCCGGGACACCTTCGAGCAGTACTTC.

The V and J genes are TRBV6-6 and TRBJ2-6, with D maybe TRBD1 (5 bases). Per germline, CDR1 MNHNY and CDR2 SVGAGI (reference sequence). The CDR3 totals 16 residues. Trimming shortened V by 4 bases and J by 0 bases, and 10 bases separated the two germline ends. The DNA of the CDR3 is TGTGCCAGCAGTTCAGGGCGGACCTCTGGGGCCAACGTCCTGACTTTC. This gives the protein CASSSGRTSGANVLTF.

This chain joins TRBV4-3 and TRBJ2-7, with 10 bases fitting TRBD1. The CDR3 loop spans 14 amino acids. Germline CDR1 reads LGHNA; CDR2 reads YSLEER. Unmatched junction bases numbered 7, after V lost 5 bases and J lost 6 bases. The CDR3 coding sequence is TGCGCCAGCAGCTACGACAGGGGGCGCAGCGAGCAGTACTTC. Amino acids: CASSYDRGRSEQYF.

CDR3 sequence: CSITSTDTQYF. The CDR3 DNA reads TGCAGCATCACTAGCACAGATACGCAGTATTTT. This chain uses TRBV20-1 with TRBJ2-3; D ambiguous. CDR1 is DFQATT, CDR2 SNEGSKA, per germline (reference sequence). The CDR3 loop spans 11 amino acids.

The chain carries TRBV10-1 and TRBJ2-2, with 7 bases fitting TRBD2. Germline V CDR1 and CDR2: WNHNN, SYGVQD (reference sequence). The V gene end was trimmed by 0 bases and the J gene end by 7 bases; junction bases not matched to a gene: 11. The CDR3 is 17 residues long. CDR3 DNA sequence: TGCGCCAGCAGTGAGTCGTTGGTAGGACTAGAGATCGGGGAGCTGTTTTTT. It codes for CASSESLVGLEIGELFF.

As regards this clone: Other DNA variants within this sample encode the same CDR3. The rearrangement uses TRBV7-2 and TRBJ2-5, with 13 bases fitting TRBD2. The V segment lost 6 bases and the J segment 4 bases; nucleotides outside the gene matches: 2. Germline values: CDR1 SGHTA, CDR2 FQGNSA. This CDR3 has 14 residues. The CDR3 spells CASSRLAGGETQYF. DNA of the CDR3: TGTGCCAGCAGTCGACTAGCGGGAGGAGAGACCCAGTACTTC.

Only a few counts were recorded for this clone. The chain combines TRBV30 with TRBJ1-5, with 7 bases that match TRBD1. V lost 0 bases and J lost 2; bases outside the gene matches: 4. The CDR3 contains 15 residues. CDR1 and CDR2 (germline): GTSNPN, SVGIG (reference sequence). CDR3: CAWSVRGRGNQPQHF. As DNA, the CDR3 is TGTGCCTGGAGTGTTAGGGGGCGGGGCAATCAGCCCCAGCATTTT.

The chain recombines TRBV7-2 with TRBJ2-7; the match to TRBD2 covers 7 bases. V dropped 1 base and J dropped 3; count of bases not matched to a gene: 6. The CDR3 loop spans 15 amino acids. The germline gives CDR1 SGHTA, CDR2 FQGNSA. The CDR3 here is CASSLGAGAGYEQYF. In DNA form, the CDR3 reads TGTGCCAGCAGCTTAGGGGCGGGAGCAGGCTACGAGCAGTACTTC.

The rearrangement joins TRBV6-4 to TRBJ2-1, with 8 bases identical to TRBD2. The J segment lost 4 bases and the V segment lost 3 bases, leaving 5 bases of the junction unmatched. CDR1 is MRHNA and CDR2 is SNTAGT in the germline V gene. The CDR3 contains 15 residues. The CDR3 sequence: CASSEVLAVYNEQFF. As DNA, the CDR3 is TGTGCCAGCAGTGAGGTACTAGCGGTATACAATGAGCAGTTCTTC.

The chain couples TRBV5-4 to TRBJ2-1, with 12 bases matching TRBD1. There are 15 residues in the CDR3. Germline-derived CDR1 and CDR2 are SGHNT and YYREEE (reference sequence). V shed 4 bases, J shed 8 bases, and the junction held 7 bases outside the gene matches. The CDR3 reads CASSPGTGGWDEQFF. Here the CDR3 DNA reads TGTGCCAGCAGCCCAGGGACAGGGGGCTGGGATGAGCAGTTCTTC. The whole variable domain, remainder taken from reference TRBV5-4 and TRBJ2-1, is ETGVTQSPTHLIKTRGQQVTLRCSSQSGHNTVSWYQQALGQGPQFIFQYYREEENGRGNFPPRFSGLQFPNYSSELNVNALELDDSALYLCASSPGTGGWDEQFFGPGTRLTVL.

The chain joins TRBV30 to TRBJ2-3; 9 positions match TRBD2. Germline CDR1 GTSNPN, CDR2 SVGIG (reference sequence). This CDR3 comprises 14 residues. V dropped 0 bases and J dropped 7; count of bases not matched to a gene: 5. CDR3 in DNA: TGTGCCTGGAGTGTGGGTAGCGGGGGAAATACGCAGTATTTT. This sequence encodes CAWSVGSGGNTQYF. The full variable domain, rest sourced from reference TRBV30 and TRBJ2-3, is SQTIHQWPATLVQPVGSPLSLECTVEGTSNPNLYWYRQAAGRGLQLLFYSVGIGQISSEVPQNLSASRPQDRQFILSSKKLLLSDSGFYLCAWSVGSGGNTQYFGPGTRLTVL.

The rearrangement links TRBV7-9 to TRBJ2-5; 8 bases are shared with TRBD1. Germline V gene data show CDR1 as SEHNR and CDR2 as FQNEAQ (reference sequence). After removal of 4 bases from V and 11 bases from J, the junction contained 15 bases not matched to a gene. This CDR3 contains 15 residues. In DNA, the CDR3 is TGTGCCAGCAGCTCGACCGGATCGGACAGGGCCCCACAGTACTTC. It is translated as CASSSTGSDRAPQYF.

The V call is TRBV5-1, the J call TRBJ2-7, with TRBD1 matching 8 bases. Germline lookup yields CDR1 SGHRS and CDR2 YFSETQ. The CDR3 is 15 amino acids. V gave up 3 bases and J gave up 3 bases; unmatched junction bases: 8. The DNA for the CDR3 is TGCGCCAGCAGCTGGATCGGACAGGGACTCTACGAGCAGTACTTC. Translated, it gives CASSWIGQGLYEQYF.

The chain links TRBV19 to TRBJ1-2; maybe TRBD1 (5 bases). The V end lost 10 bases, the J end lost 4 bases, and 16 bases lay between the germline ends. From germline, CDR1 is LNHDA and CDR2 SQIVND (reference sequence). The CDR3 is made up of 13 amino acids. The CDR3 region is CATSGTLPYGYTF. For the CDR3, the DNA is TGTGCCACCTCGGGGACTTTGCCCTATGGCTACACCTTC.

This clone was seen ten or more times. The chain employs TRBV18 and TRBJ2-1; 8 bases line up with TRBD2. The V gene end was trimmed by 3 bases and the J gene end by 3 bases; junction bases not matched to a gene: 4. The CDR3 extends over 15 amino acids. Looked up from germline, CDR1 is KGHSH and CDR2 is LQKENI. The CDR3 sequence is CASSPREGRYNEQFF. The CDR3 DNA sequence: TGTGCCAGCTCACCCCGGGAGGGGCGCTACAATGAGCAGTTCTTC.